The TCR beta chain described here comes from a study of cytomegalovirus exposure and HLA in healthy donors. Points from the study as a whole: A later analysis found TCR association rates differed by HLA locus, highest for DRB1 and lowest for HLA-C. One later analysis reportedly identified an Asian-associated ancestry cluster that showed fewer N-insertions than the roughly 720-donor mean. High sensitivity and specificity were reportedly achieved when the classifier diagnosed cytomegalovirus status.

With regard to this clone: Antigen unknown.

Primers: 60 Vbeta forward and 13 Jbeta reverse. The authors' processing: About 80 million unique TCR beta chains, roughly 11 million of them shared, were counted by a later analysis. TCRdb's copy holds only in-frame clones and misses some; the assay was immunoSEQ multiplex PCR. V and J calls and clone size are copied from that table; D and trimming were computed from the DNA. This repertoire includes some 42,000 clones. Material for sequencing was PBMCs. The receptor's source is a young man in good health and CMV-seronegative.

CDR3 loop: CASSSTSSGLGGYTF. In DNA form, the CDR3 reads TGTGCCAGCAGCTCCACGTCATCGGGTCTAGGAGGCTACACCTTC. The genes are TRBV5-5 and TRBJ1-2; no clear D gene. The CDR3 has 15 amino acids. Germline assignment: CDR1 SGHKS and CDR2 YYEKEE (reference sequence). V was pared by 3 bases and J by 8 bases, with 20 bases between.